The 13 T cell receptor beta chains below were found in one sample sequenced in a study of shared clonotypes between healthy human individuals. Produced via immunoSEQ multiplex PCR; TCRdb's table is partial and in-frame only. In the table there are approximately 2,300,000 clones, around 92% of which are singletons. Sequences were obtained from naive CD4+ T cells from PBMCs. The subset is: CD45RA+ positively selected. All receptors derive from a man younger than 30 in good health. Some clones in this sample may be carry-over from other donors' samples.

CDR3 region: CASSAQGAPTIQYF. The CDR3 region has the DNA TGTGCCAGCAGCGCACAGGGCGCCCCGACCATTCAGTACTTC. The genes are TRBV7-2 and TRBJ2-4, with D possibly being TRBD1 (6 bases). The V and J ends lost 5 bases and 9 bases respectively, with 17 bases between them. Germline V gene sequence: CDR1 SGHTA, CDR2 FQGNSA. The CDR3 has 14 amino acids.

This sequence joins TRBV10-3 and TRBJ1-2, with TRBD1 matching over 8 bases. The CDR3 sequence is 15 residues long. The V gene end was trimmed by 6 bases and the J gene end by 1 base; junction bases not matched to a gene: 7. CDR1 is ENHRY and CDR2 is SYGVKD in the germline V gene. CDR3 region: CAISKTGEVNYGYTF. CDR3 nucleotides: TGTGCCATCAGCAAGACAGGGGAAGTTAACTATGGCTACACCTTC.

CDR3 protein: CASSPGTSVFYEQYF. CDR3 sequence (DNA): TGCGCCAGCAGCCCCGGGACTAGCGTTTTCTACGAGCAGTACTTC. This chain connects TRBV5-1 to TRBJ2-7, with 10 nucleotides matching TRBD2. CDR1 SGHRS and CDR2 YFSETQ come from the germline V gene. Germline trimming cut 4 bases from V and 3 bases from J; bases unmatched to any gene: 7. CDR3 size: 15 residues.

J is TRBJ2-7 and V is TRBV13; no clear D. Trimming removed 2 bases at V and 1 base at J, with 12 bases between. The V gene's germline CDR1 is PRHDT and CDR2 FYEKMQ (reference sequence). The CDR3 contains 15 residues. In nucleotides, the CDR3 is TGTGCCAGCAGCTTAAGGCAGTCCGGGTCCTACGAGCAGTACTTC. Protein: CASSLRQSGSYEQYF.

This clone was counted a few times. V is TRBV19 and J is TRBJ1-4; D is ambiguous. Germline-derived CDR1 and CDR2 are LNHDA and SQIVND (reference sequence). CDR3 size: 15 residues. The ends were cut back, 4 bases at V and 7 bases at J, with 16 bases in the middle. The CDR3 is CASSRAGLASEKLFF. Here the CDR3 DNA reads TGTGCCAGTAGTAGAGCGGGCCTCGCGAGTGAAAAACTGTTTTTT. The complete variable domain, with remaining parts taken from reference TRBV19 and TRBJ1-4, reads DGGITQSPKYLFRKEGQNVTLSCEQNLNHDAMYWYRQDPGQGLRLIYYSQIVNDFQKGDIAEGYSVSREKKESFPLTVTSAQKNPTAFYLCASSRAGLASEKLFFGSGTQLSVL.

The gene calls are TRBV19 and TRBJ2-1; D is unclear. CDR3 length: 11 residues. The germline V and J ends were trimmed by 3 bases and 8 bases, with 5 bases remaining between them. Germline V gene lookup returns CDR1 LNHDA and CDR2 SQIVND (reference sequence). CDR3: CASSMVHEQFF. CDR3 DNA: TGTGCCAGTAGTATGGTCCATGAGCAGTTCTTC.

This clone was seen once. The V gene is TRBV4-2, the J gene TRBJ2-7, with D perhaps TRBD2 (5 bases). CDR1 and CDR2 from the germline V gene are LGHNA and YNFKEQ. V lost 0 bases and J 7 bases, leaving 16 bases between the germline ends. The CDR3 loop spans 15 amino acids. The CDR3 coding sequence is TGTGCCAGCAGCCAAGACAGCGGAGTGGTATGGGAGCAGTACTTC. It translates to CASSQDSGVVWEQYF.

This chain joins TRBV5-6 and TRBJ1-3; D is possibly TRBD1 (5 bases). This CDR3 comprises 16 residues. Germline lookup yields CDR1 SGHDT and CDR2 YYEEEE. V gave up 3 bases and J gave up 1 base, with 14 bases separating them. In DNA, the CDR3 is TGTGCCAGCAGCTACCGACAGAGCTTATCTGGAAACACCATATATTTT. Its protein product is CASSYRQSLSGNTIYF.

This chain joins TRBV2 and TRBJ1-4, with a weak D call TRBD1 (6 bases). Deletions cut 7 bases from V and 6 bases from J, with 18 bases between. This CDR3 has 15 amino acids. Germline V gene data show CDR1 as SNHLY and CDR2 as FYNNEI. The CDR3 region is CASNPSGTYHEKLFF. The CDR3 DNA sequence: TGTGCCAGCAATCCCTCGGGGACATACCATGAAAAACTGTTTTTT.

This chain uses TRBV5-5 with TRBJ2-3, with D maybe TRBD2 (5 bases). The V gene lost 6 bases and the J gene lost 5 bases, with 16 bases spanning the gap. The germline gives CDR1 SGHKS, CDR2 YYEKEE (reference sequence). The CDR3 consists of 14 residues. CDR3 protein: CASNLARVRDTQYF. CDR3 coding DNA: TGTGCCAGCAACCTAGCCCGGGTCCGAGATACGCAGTATTTT.

The chain couples TRBV18 to TRBJ2-2, with D possibly TRBD2 on 6 matching bases. V shed 3 bases and J shed 2 bases, with 13 bases lying between them. Germline assignment: CDR1 KGHSH and CDR2 LQKENI. This CDR3 comprises 16 residues. CDR3 sequence reads: CASSPLLATNTGELFF. The CDR3 coding sequence is TGTGCCAGCTCACCGTTGCTAGCGACTAACACCGGGGAGCTGTTTTTT.

With respect to this clone: Other nucleotide sequences from this sample produce the same CDR3. The rearrangement joins TRBV19 to TRBJ2-3; 11 nucleotides agree with TRBD2. Germline lookup yields CDR1 LNHDA and CDR2 SQIVND (reference sequence). The ends lost 6 bases at V and 1 base at J; junction bases unmatched: 3. This CDR3 region has 15 residues. This CDR3 reads CASSGTSGRTDTQYF. The CDR3 nucleotides are TGTGCCAGTAGCGGGACTAGCGGACGCACAGATACGCAGTATTTT.

This chain connects TRBV6-1 to TRBJ2-7, with D possibly TRBD2 on 7 matching bases. Between the trimmed V and J ends, which lost 8 bases and 3 bases, there was a span of 14 bases. CDR1 MNHNS and CDR2 SASEGT come from the germline V gene. The CDR3 extends over 13 amino acids. CDR3 region: CASWGGRVYEQYF. The CDR3 DNA sequence: TGTGCCAGCTGGGGGGGCAGGGTCTACGAGCAGTACTTC.